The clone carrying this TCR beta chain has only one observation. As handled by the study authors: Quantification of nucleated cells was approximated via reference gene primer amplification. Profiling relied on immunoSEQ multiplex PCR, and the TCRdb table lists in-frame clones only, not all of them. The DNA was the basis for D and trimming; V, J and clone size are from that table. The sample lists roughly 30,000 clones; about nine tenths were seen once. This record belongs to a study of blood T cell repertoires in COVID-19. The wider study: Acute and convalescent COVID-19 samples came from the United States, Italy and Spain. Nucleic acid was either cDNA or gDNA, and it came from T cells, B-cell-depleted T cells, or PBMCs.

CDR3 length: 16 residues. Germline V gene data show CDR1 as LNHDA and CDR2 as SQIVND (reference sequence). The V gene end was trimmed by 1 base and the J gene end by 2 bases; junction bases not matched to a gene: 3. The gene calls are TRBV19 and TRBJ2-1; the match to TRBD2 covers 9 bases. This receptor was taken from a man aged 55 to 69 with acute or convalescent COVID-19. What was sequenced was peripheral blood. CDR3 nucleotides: TGTGCCAGTAGTATAGCGGGACTAGCCACCTACAATGAGCAGTTCTTC. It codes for CASSIAGLATYNEQFF.